This T cell receptor (beta chain) was observed in a study of memory CD4+ T cells and cytomegalovirus serostatus. Produced via immunoSEQ multiplex PCR; TCRdb's table is partial and in-frame only. The data contain some 52,000 clones, roughly 78% of them seen just once; the ten biggest clones take up about 0.77%. Single viable CD3+CD4+CD8-CD45RO+ cells were sorted as the memory CD4+ T cells. Turning to this clone: Its antigen remains unknown.

The study, taken as a whole, reports: Median bootstrapped AUC for CMV status was approximately 0.95 originally, about 0.9 US-trained. 67 of 164 known CMV-associated TCRbeta sequences appeared in CD4+ memory.

CDR3 length: 14 amino acids. Germline V gene data show CDR1 as SGDLS and CDR2 as YYNGEE. Trimming cost V 4 bases and J 11 bases; bases outside gene matches: 13. Sequencing was performed on memory CD4+ T cells from blood. V gene TRBV9 combines with J gene TRBJ1-1; TRBD1 aligns across 8 bases. The sequence came from an adult in good health and CMV-seronegative. Here the CDR3 DNA reads TGTGCCAGCAGCCCCAGGGTCGGGACAGGAGGGGCTTTCTTT. Translation gives CASSPRVGTGGAFF. The full variable domain, in which reference TRBV9 and TRBJ1-1 provide the parts outside the CDR3, is DSGVTQTPKHLITATGQRVTLRCSPRSGDLSVYWYQQSLDQGLQFLIQYYNGEERAKGNILERFSAQQFPDLHSELNLSSLELGDSALYFCASSPRVGTGGAFFGQGTRLTVV.